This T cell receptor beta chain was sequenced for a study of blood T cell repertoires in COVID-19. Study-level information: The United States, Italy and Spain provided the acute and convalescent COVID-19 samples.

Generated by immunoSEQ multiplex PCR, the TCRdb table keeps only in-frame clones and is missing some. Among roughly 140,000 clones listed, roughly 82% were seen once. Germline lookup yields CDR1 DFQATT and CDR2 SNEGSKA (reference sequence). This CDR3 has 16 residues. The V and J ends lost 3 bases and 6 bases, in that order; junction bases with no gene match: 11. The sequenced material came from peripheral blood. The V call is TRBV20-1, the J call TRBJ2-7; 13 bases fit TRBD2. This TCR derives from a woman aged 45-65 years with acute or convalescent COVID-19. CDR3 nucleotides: TGCAGTGCTAGTCCTTGGACTAGCGGGAGAAATAGCGAGCAGTACTTC. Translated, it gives CSASPWTSGRNSEQYF.